The TCR beta chain described here comes from a study of response to subunit inactivated influenza vaccine. This clonotype has more than one count but fewer than ten. TCRdb ran MiXCR on the RT-PCR reads and lists one entry per CDR3 protein. The profile covers hundreds of thousands of distinct CDR3 sequences, with under 20% appearing a single time and 11% taken by the ten largest. Trimming stripped 8 bases from V and 4 bases from J, with 14 bases between. The CDR3 length is 13 residues. The germline gives CDR1 MDHEN, CDR2 SYDVKM. The source is a man aged 50 or older who received an inactivated influenza vaccine. The specimen was PBMCs from blood, collected 5 days after vaccination. This sequence joins TRBV28 and TRBJ2-5; D is possibly TRBD2 (5 bases). CDR3 in amino acids: CASRRGIAETQYF. CDR3 DNA: TGTGCCAGCCGAAGAGGGATTGCAGAGACCCAGTACTTC. Drawing the rest from reference TRBV28 and TRBJ2-5, the complete variable domain is DVKVTQSSRYLVKRTGEKVFLECVQDMDHENMFWYRQDPGLGLRLIYFSYDVKMKEKGDIPEGYSVSREKKERFSLILESASTNQTSMYLCASRRGIAETQYFGPGTRLLVL.